This T cell receptor (beta chain) stems from a study of breast tumors, draining lymph nodes, adjacent tissues. The study's findings and limits: The lymph node origin of tumor T cells was framed as consistent with a hypothesis, not demonstrated.

Samples came from axillary lymph nodes draining the breast cancer. This clonotype came up many times. The antigen is unknown. Each CDR3 protein gets one entry after TCRdb re-called the multiplex PCR reads with MiXCR. The profile shows 130,000 or so distinct CDR3 sequences, around 21% of them singletons. Germline values: CDR1 DFQATT, CDR2 SNEGSKA (reference sequence). CDR3 size: 17 residues. V was pared by 3 bases and J by 7 bases, with 12 bases of the junction left unmatched. The chain links TRBV20-1 to TRBJ2-2, with 12 bases that match TRBD2. The sequence derives from a female donor with breast cancer. Some clones in this sample may be carry-over from other donors' samples. The specimen was axillary lymph node tissue. The CDR3 is CSARKSSGRAAGGELFF. CDR3 nucleotides: TGCAGTGCTAGGAAGTCTAGCGGGAGGGCCGCGGGCGGGGAGCTGTTTTTT.